This T cell receptor beta chain was observed in a study of blood T cells in healthy people across ages. Through a sample-barcoded 5' primer and a J-beta primer mix, a second PCR was run for roughly 6 to 11 cycles. Each CDR3 protein is one row after TCRdb ran MiXCR on the 5' RACE reads. Of around 1,800,000 distinct CDR3 sequences in the sample, roughly 43% were seen once. This clonotype was picked up a small number of times. The sequence was collected from a human donor in good health. Sequencing was done on a sample of blood.

The CDR3 here is CSVQFRWRTSGDEETQYF. As DNA, the CDR3 is TGCAGTGTTCAATTTCGATGGAGGACTAGCGGGGACGAAGAGACCCAGTACTTC. This sequence joins TRBV29-1 and TRBJ2-5, with 12 bases fitting TRBD2. Germline CDR1 is SQVTM and CDR2 is ANQGSEA. This CDR3 region has 18 residues.